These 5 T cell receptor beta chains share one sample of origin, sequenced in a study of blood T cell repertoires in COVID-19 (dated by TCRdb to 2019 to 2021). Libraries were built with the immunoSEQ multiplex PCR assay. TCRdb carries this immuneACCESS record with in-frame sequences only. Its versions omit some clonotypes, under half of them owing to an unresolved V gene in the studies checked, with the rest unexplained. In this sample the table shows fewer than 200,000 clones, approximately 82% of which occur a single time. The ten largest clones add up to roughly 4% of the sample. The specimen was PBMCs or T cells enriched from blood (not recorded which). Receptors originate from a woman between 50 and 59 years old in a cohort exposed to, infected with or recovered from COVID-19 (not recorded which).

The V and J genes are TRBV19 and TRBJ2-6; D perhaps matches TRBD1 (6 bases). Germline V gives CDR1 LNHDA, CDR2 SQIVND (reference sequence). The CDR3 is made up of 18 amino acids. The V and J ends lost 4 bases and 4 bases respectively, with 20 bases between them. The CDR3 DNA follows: TGTGCCAGTAGTACCCCAGGGGAAAAAGATTCGGGGGCCAACGTCCTGACTTTC. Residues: CASSTPGEKDSGANVLTF.

Here the CDR3 reads CASKKPQGAVAGELFF. CDR3 DNA sequence: TGTGCCAGTAAAAAACCTCAGGGGGCGGTTGCCGGGGAGCTGTTTTTT. The gene calls are TRBV19 and TRBJ2-2; 8 bases agree with TRBD1. The CDR3 runs 16 residues. CDR1 LNHDA and CDR2 SQIVND come from the germline V gene (reference sequence). Unmatched junction bases numbered 13, after V lost 7 bases and J lost 6 bases.

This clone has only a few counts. DNA of the CDR3: TGTGCCAGCAGTTTAAGGCAGGGGGATGGTTCACCCCTCCACTTT. It specifies CASSLRQGDGSPLHF. The chain combines TRBV28 with TRBJ1-6; 7 bases are shared with TRBD1. The CDR3 runs 15 residues. Germline V lookup: CDR1 MDHEN, CDR2 SYDVKM. Trimming cost V 2 bases and J 9 bases; bases outside gene matches: 7.

CDR3 nucleotides: TGTGCCAGCAGTACGGAGACCCGAGGCTCTTACAATGAGCAGTTCTTC. This encodes CASSTETRGSYNEQFF. V and J are TRBV7-8 and TRBJ2-1; the D is unclear. CDR3 length: 16 residues. Trimming left V 6 bases short and J 4 bases short, with 19 bases between. Looked up from germline, CDR1 is SGHVS and CDR2 is FQNEAQ.

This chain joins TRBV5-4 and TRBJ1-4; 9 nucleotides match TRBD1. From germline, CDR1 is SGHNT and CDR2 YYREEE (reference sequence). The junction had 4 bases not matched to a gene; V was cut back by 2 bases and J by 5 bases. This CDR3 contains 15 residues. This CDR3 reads CASSLPGQGNEKLFF. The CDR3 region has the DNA TGTGCCAGCAGCTTACCGGGACAGGGAAATGAAAAACTGTTTTTT. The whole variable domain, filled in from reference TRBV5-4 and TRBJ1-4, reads ETGVTQSPTHLIKTRGQQVTLRCSSQSGHNTVSWYQQALGQGPQFIFQYYREEENGRGNFPPRFSGLQFPNYSSELNVNALELDDSALYLCASSLPGQGNEKLFFGSGTQLSVL.